The T cell receptor beta chain under discussion was sequenced for a study of beta chain features in type 1 diabetes. General study results and limits: TCRB CDR3 length was moderately but significantly reduced in all four CD4+ subsets of Type 1 diabetes patients.

This clone appeared a few times. Its antigen is not identified. Investigators reverse transcribed all isolated RNA, so they sequenced expressed TCRB transcripts. Profiled with immunoSEQ multiplex PCR; TCRdb holds only in-frame clones, not every one. This sample carries roughly 24,000 clones, 69% of them seen once, and the ten largest clones take 4.2%. V shed 4 bases and J 11 bases; nucleotides not matched to a gene: 7. The CDR3 is made up of 12 amino acids. The germline CDR1 and CDR2 sequences are SGHRS and YFSETQ. This TCR came from a man between 18 and 35 years old with type 1 diabetes. The sequencing input was Tregs from blood. J is TRBJ1-1 and V is TRBV5-1, with 8 bases matching TRBD1. CDR3: CASSARGHTAFF. Here the CDR3 DNA reads TGCGCCAGCAGCGCCAGGGGGCACACGGCTTTCTTT. Full variable domain (remainder filled in from reference TRBV5-1 and TRBJ1-1): KAGVTQTPRYLIKTRGQQVTLSCSPISGHRSVSWYQQTPGQGLQFLFEYFSETQRNKGNFPGRFSGRQFSNSRSEMNVSTLELGDSALYLCASSARGHTAFFGQGTRLTVV.